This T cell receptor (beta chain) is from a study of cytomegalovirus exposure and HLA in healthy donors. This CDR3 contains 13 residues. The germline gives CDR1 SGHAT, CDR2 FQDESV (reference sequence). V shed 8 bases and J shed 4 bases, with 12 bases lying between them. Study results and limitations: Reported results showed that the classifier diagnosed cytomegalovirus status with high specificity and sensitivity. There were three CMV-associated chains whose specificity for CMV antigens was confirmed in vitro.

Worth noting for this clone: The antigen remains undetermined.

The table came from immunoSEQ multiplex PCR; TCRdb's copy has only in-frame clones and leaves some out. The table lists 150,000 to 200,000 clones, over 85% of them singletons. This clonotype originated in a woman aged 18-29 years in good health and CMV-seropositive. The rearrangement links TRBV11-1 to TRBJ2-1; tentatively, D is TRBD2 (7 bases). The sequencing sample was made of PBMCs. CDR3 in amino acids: CASGGANYNEQFF. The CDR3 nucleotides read TGTGCCAGCGGGGGGGCTAATTACAATGAGCAGTTCTTC. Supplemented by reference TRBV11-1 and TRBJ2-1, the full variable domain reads EAEVAQSPRYKITEKSQAVAFWCDPISGHATLYWYRQILGQGPELLVQFQDESVVDDSQLPKDRFSAERLKGVDSTLKIQPAELGDSAMYLCASGGANYNEQFFGPGTRLTVL.